Listed below are T cell receptor beta chains from one sample, sequenced in a study of metastatic and nonmetastatic thyroid tumors. TCRdb re-called the PCR reads through MiXCR. Among more than 85,000 clones listed, less than 10% were seen once. The sequencing input was blood. These receptors were collected from a female donor with papillary thyroid cancer or a benign thyroid nodule (not recorded which). Some clones in this sample may be carry-over from other donors' samples. The CDR3 runs from the conserved cysteine through the conserved F or W. D genes are given only for firm matches. Not all rows give a size; the values are once, few, many and, for expanded clones, a class.

11,TRBV30,many,TRBJ2-7,NA,CAWSGLSGQYF,TGTGCCTGGAGTGGGTTATCGGGGCAGTACTTC
15,TRBV28,many,TRBJ1-5,NA,CASSLPSDGNQPQHF,TGTGCCAGCAGTTTACCCTCGGACGGCAATCAGCCCCAGCATTTT
15,TRBV12-3/TRBV12-4,medium-sized,TRBJ2-7,TRBD2,CASSLRLAGPGEQYF,TGTGCCAGCAGTTTAAGACTAGCGGGGCCGGGAGAGCAGTACTTC
12,TRBV12-3/TRBV12-4,many,TRBJ2-2,NA,CASSFSDGELFF,TGTGCCAGCAGTTTTTCTGACGGGGAGCTGTTTTTT
16,TRBV6-5,many,TRBJ2-2,TRBD1,CASSYDSLGGNGELFF,TGTGCCAGCAGTTACGACAGCCTAGGGGGCAACGGGGAGCTGTTTTTT
14,TRBV11-2,many,TRBJ1-2,TRBD1,CASSLERTGNGYTF,TGTGCCAGCAGCTTAGAACGGACAGGGAACGGCTACACCTTC
14,TRBV19,many,TRBJ1-4,NA,CASSIQSTNEKLFF,TGTGCCAGTAGTATACAGTCAACTAATGAAAAACTGTTTTTT
14,TRBV7-8,many,TRBJ2-1,TRBD2,CASSLETSGSEQFF,TGTGCCAGCAGCTTAGAAACTAGCGGTAGTGAGCAGTTCTTC
15,TRBV2,many,TRBJ1-2,NA,CASSGDRRGRDGYTF,TGTGCCAGCAGTGGGGATCGGCGGGGGCGGGATGGCTACACCTTC
14,TRBV12-3/TRBV12-4,many,TRBJ2-3,NA,CASSLGAAGDTQYF,TGTGCCAGCAGTTTAGGTGCGGCAGGGGATACGCAGTATTTT
14,TRBV19,many,TRBJ1-4,NA,CASSIDAVGEKLFF,TGTGCCAGTAGTATAGATGCCGTCGGCGAAAAACTGTTTTTT
15,TRBV28,few,TRBJ1-5,NA,CASNPARGANQPQHF,TGTGCCAGCAACCCAGCACGGGGGGCCAATCAGCCCCAGCATTTT
14,TRBV6-2/TRBV6-3,few,TRBJ2-2,NA,CASSLGTDTGEPFF,TGTGCCAGCAGTTTGGGTACCGACACCGGGGAGCCGTTTTTT
15,TRBV2,many,TRBJ2-6,NA,CASSDPLSGANVLTF,TGTGCCAGCAGTGACCCCCTCTCTGGGGCCAACGTCCTGACTTTC
16,TRBV6-2/TRBV6-3,many,TRBJ1-5,TRBD1,CASSLQGAMGSQPQHF,TGTGCCAGCAGTCTACAGGGGGCCATGGGCAGTCAGCCCCAGCATTTT
13,TRBV9,many,TRBJ2-1,NA,CASSVEGGQTQFF,TGTGCCAGCAGCGTAGAAGGGGGGCAAACGCAGTTCTTC
15,TRBV9,many,TRBJ2-3,NA,CASSVELTSTDTQYF,TGTGCCAGCAGCGTAGAACTAACCTCCACAGATACGCAGTATTTT
16,TRBV3-1,many,TRBJ2-5,TRBD2,CASSQGTSGAQETQYF,TGTGCCAGCAGCCAAGGGACTAGCGGGGCCCAAGAGACCCAGTACTTC
12,TRBV2,medium-sized,TRBJ2-7,NA,CASSERGREQYF,TGTGCCAGCAGTGAACGGGGCCGCGAGCAGTACTTC
11,TRBV24-1,many,TRBJ1-2,NA,CATSDSYGHTF,TGTGCCACCTCTGACAGCTATGGCCACACCTTC
15,TRBV6-1,many,TRBJ2-1,NA,CASRPRQSSYNEQFF,TGTGCCAGCAGGCCCCGACAAAGCTCCTACAATGAGCAGTTCTTC
17,TRBV5-4,NA,TRBJ1-2,NA,CASSLDIGSRSNYGYTF,TGTGCCAGCAGCTTGGATATAGGCTCTCGATCTAACTATGGCTACACCTTC
14,TRBV24-1,many,TRBJ2-7,TRBD1,CATRQGQGAYEQYF,TGTGCCACCAGGCAGGGACAGGGAGCCTACGAGCAGTACTTC
15,TRBV5-5,many,TRBJ2-7,TRBD1,CASSLGTGGVYEQYF,TGTGCCAGCAGCCTCGGGACAGGGGGGGTCTACGAGCAGTACTTC
15,TRBV7-9,many,TRBJ1-5,NA,CASSAGGLSNQPQHF,TGTGCCAGCAGCGCAGGAGGACTGAGCAATCAGCCCCAGCATTTT
16,TRBV11-1,many,TRBJ1-1,NA,CASSLVGFSKDTEAFF,TGTGCCAGCAGCTTAGTTGGGTTTTCAAAGGACACTGAAGCTTTCTTT
13,TRBV5-1,many,TRBJ1-2,NA,CATSDGNNYGYTF,TGCGCCACCTCCGACGGAAATAACTATGGCTACACCTTC
14,TRBV14,NA,TRBJ1-6,NA,CASSQTGRGGPLHF,TGTGCCAGCAGTCAGACGGGGAGGGGTGGACCCCTCCACTTT
15,TRBV7-9,few,TRBJ1-4,NA,CASSLEAGRSEKLFF,TGTGCCAGCAGCTTAGAAGCAGGGAGGAGTGAAAAACTGTTTTTT
15,TRBV27,many,TRBJ1-1,NA,CASSRTDLVRGEAFF,TGTGCCAGCAGTAGAACTGACCTCGTTCGGGGGGAAGCTTTCTTT
13,TRBV30,many,TRBJ2-2,NA,CAWSVVGTGELFF,TGTGCCTGGAGTGTAGTGGGTACCGGGGAGCTGTTTTTT
15,TRBV19,few,TRBJ1-4,NA,CASSIGRGPNEKLFF,TGTGCCAGTAGTATAGGGAGGGGACCTAATGAAAAACTGTTTTTT
15,TRBV5-1,few,TRBJ1-4,NA,CASSQGQGSGEKLFF,TGCGCCAGCAGTCAGGGGCAGGGATCGGGTGAAAAACTGTTTTTT
15,TRBV28,few,TRBJ1-1,NA,CASSKNSGQDTEAFF,TGTGCCAGCAGTAAGAACTCAGGACAAGACACTGAAGCTTTCTTT
13,TRBV5-6,NA,TRBJ1-4,NA,CASSLGAGEKLFF,TGTGCCAGCAGCCTCGGTGCAGGTGAAAAACTGTTTTTT
16,TRBV19,many,TRBJ1-5,NA,CASSTGTPTSNQPQHF,TGTGCCAGTAGTACTGGAACCCCGACTAGCAATCAGCCCCAGCATTTT
15,TRBV7-2,many,TRBJ1-2,NA,CASSLVQASNYGYTF,TGTGCCAGCAGCTTAGTGCAGGCCTCTAACTATGGCTACACCTTC
15,TRBV3-1,many,TRBJ2-3,NA,CASSPSVASTDTQYF,TGTGCCAGCAGCCCCTCAGTGGCGAGCACAGATACGCAGTATTTT
14,TRBV6-1,many,TRBJ2-3,NA,CASSEVRGRDTQYF,TGTGCCAGCAGTGAGGTCAGGGGAAGAGATACGCAGTATTTT
13,TRBV19,many,TRBJ1-2,NA,CASSDSPTYGYTF,TGTGCCAGTAGTGACAGTCCGACCTATGGCTACACCTTC
12,TRBV10-3,many,TRBJ2-1,NA,CAIGADYNEQFF,TGTGCCATCGGGGCTGACTACAATGAGCAGTTCTTC
15,TRBV11-2,few,TRBJ1-6,NA,CASSFSADYNSPLHF,TGTGCCAGCAGCTTCTCCGCAGACTATAATTCACCCCTCCACTTT
15,TRBV6-1,many,TRBJ2-7,TRBD1,CASRDPGQGRYEQYF,TGTGCCAGCAGAGACCCGGGACAGGGACGTTACGAGCAGTACTTC
15,TRBV6-4,many,TRBJ2-7,NA,CASSATFGRTYEQYF,TGTGCCAGCAGTGCCACCTTCGGACGGACCTACGAGCAGTACTTC
13,TRBV30,NA,TRBJ2-3,NA,CAWSGRGPDTQYF,TGTGCCTGGAGTGGACGAGGCCCAGATACGCAGTATTTT
12,TRBV20-1,NA,TRBJ2-4,NA,CSATSDQNIQYF,TGCAGTGCTACAAGCGACCAAAACATTCAGTACTTC
12,TRBV19,many,TRBJ2-5,TRBD2,CASGTRQETQYF,TGTGCCAGTGGGACTAGACAAGAGACCCAGTACTTC
15,TRBV7-3,many,TRBJ1-1,NA,CASSRKGTLDTEAFF,TGTGCCAGCAGCCGGAAGGGGACCCTGGATACTGAAGCTTTCTTT
13,TRBV12-3/TRBV12-4,many,TRBJ1-2,TRBD1,CASSLTGDYGYTF,TGTGCCAGCAGTTTAACAGGGGACTATGGCTACACCTTC
17,TRBV5-1,many,TRBJ2-2,NA,CASSPTGESMNTGELFF,TGCGCCAGCAGCCCTACTGGGGAAAGCATGAACACCGGGGAGCTGTTTTTT
16,TRBV10-2,many,TRBJ2-1,NA,CASSGGPRFQYNEQFF,TGCGCCAGCAGTGGGGGACCCCGTTTTCAGTACAATGAGCAGTTCTTC
16,TRBV6-1,NA,TRBJ2-5,NA,CASSDGLTLYQETQYF,TGTGCCAGCAGTGATGGGCTCACCCTGTACCAAGAGACCCAGTACTTC
14,TRBV20-1,many,TRBJ2-5,TRBD1,CSSGTGEDWETQYF,TGCAGTTCCGGGACAGGAGAGGATTGGGAGACCCAGTACTTC
15,TRBV28,few,TRBJ1-2,TRBD1,CASSMGQRLGDGYTF,TGTGCCAGCAGTATGGGACAGCGCCTCGGAGATGGCTACACCTTC
14,TRBV12-3/TRBV12-4,many,TRBJ1-5,NA,CASTAQGTNQPQHF,TGTGCCAGCACCGCACAGGGTACGAATCAGCCCCAGCATTTT
17,TRBV15,many,TRBJ2-3,TRBD2,CATSRDRGGIGTDTQYF,TGTGCCACCAGCAGAGATCGGGGGGGGATTGGGACAGATACGCAGTATTTT
13,TRBV7-3,many,TRBJ2-2,NA,CASSLPGTGELFF,TGTGCCAGCAGCTTACCGGGCACCGGGGAGCTGTTTTTT
15,TRBV30,many,TRBJ1-2,NA,CAWSVTGLRNYGYTF,TGTGCCTGGAGTGTCACAGGGTTACGCAACTATGGCTACACCTTC
17,TRBV19,many,TRBJ2-6,TRBD1,CASLGQGASSGANVLTF,TGTGCCAGTTTGGGACAGGGGGCCAGCTCTGGGGCCAACGTCCTGACTTTC